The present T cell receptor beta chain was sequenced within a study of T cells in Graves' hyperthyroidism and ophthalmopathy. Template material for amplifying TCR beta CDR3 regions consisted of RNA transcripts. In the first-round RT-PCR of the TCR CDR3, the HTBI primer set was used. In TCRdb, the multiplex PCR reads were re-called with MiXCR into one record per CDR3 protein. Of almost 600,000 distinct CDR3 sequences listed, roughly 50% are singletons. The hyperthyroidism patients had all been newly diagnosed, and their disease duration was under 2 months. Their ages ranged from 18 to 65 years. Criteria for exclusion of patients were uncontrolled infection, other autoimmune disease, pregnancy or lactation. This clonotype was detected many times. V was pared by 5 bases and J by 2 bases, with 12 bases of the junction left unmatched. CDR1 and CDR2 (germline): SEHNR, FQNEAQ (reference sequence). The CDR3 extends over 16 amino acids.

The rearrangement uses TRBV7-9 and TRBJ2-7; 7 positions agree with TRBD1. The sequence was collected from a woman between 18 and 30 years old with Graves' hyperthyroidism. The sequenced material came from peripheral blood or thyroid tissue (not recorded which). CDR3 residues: CASSPQRTGETYEQYF. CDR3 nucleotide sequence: TGTGCCAGCAGCCCCCAAAGGACAGGCGAAACCTACGAGCAGTACTTC.